The present entry profiles one T cell receptor beta chain with its context. The method was immunoSEQ multiplex PCR; TCRdb's version includes in-frame clones alone and lacks a portion of them. The data show just under 150,000 clones, with about 91% seen just once and 0.75% to 0.95% held by the top ten. The source of the sample is a study of blood T cell repertoires in COVID-19. The V and J ends lost 4 bases and 2 bases respectively, with 15 bases between them. The CDR3 is made up of 15 amino acids. The V gene's germline CDR1 is LNHDA and CDR2 SQIVND (reference sequence). The material sequenced was peripheral blood. The chain joins TRBV19 to TRBJ2-7; D is possibly TRBD1 (5 bases). The source of this sequence is a woman between 45 and 65 years old with acute or convalescent COVID-19. The DNA for the CDR3 is TGTGCCAGTAGTACCACCCCGACAGTGACCTACGAGCAGTACTTC. Residues: CASSTTPTVTYEQYF.